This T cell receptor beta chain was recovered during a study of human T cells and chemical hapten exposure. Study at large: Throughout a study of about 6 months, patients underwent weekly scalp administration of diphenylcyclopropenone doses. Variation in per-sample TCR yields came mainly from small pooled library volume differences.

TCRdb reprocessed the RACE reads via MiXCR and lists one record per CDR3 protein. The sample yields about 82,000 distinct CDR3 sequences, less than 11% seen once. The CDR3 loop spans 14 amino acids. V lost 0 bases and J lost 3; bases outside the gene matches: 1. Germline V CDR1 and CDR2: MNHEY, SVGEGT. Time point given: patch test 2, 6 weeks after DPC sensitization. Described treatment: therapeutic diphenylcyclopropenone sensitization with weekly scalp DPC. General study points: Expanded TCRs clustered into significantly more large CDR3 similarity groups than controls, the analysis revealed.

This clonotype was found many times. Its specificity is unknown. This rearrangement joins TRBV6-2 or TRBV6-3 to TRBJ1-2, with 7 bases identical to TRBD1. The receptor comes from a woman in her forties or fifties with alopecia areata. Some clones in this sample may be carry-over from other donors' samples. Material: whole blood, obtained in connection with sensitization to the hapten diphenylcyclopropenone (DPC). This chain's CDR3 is CASSYSTGYYGYTF. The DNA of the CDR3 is TGTGCCAGCAGTTACTCGACAGGGTACTATGGCTACACCTTC.